This T cell receptor (beta chain) was sequenced during a study of blood T cell repertoires in COVID-19. Study overall: The origin of the acute and convalescent COVID-19 samples was the United States, Italy and Spain.

Per germline, CDR1 LNHDA and CDR2 SQIVND (reference sequence). The junction had 6 bases not matched to a gene; V was cut back by 6 bases and J by 0 bases. The CDR3 sequence is 15 residues long. The method was immunoSEQ multiplex PCR; TCRdb's version includes in-frame clones alone and lacks a portion of them. The table lists more than 85,000 clones, about 80% of them singletons. The TCR was taken from a man between 60 and 75 years old with acute or convalescent COVID-19. This chain connects TRBV19 to TRBJ1-1; TRBD1 agrees at 8 bases. The sample taken for sequencing was peripheral blood. For the CDR3, the DNA is TGTGCCAGTAGGGACCAGGGGGCCCTGAACACTGAAGCTTTCTTT. It yields the protein CASRDQGALNTEAFF.